These 10 T cell receptor beta chains were all obtained from the same sample, sequenced in a study of T-cell memory formation after mild COVID-19 (dated by TCRdb to the early 2020s). Libraries came from 5' RACE. TCRdb lists the instrument as Illumina NovaSeq 6000. TCRdb reanalyzed the raw reads on its own, using fastp at Q25 for trimming and MiXCR for clone calling, and kept in-frame beta chains. Rows are unified per CDR3 protein, each entry keeping the most common DNA and genes. Present in this sample are roughly 130,000 distinct CDR3 sequences, less than 6.5% of which were seen just once. Jointly, the top ten make up 2% to 2.5% of the sample. Sequenced: PBMCs or a T cell subset sorted from them (not recorded which). The origin of the receptors is an adult woman who had mild COVID-19 (a few samples of this study predate the infection). The sample titles of this study are shuffled in the database, so cell type and time point are left out; the donor was told from shared clones.

This clonotype was counted at least ten times. This chain links TRBV12-3 or TRBV12-4 with TRBJ2-1; D unclear. The ends were cut back, 6 bases at V and 10 bases at J, with 10 bases in the middle. This CDR3 has 11 amino acids. The CDR3 reads CASSRSREQFF. The CDR3 nucleotides are TGTGCCAGCAGCAGATCGCGGGAGCAGTTCTTC.

This clonotype has a handful of counts. This chain joins TRBV12-3 or TRBV12-4 and TRBJ1-3; tentatively, D is TRBD1 (5 bases). Trimming shortened V by 7 bases and J by 0 bases, and 16 bases separated the two germline ends. This CDR3 has 16 amino acids. Here the CDR3 DNA reads TGTGCCAGCAACCCCGACTGGGGGACCTCTGGAAACACCATATATTTT. Protein sequence: CASNPDWGTSGNTIYF.

This sequence joins TRBV12-3 or TRBV12-4 and TRBJ2-3; 9 bases align to TRBD1. The CDR3 spans 16 residues. V shed 6 bases and J 2 bases; nucleotides not matched to a gene: 9. CDR3 coding DNA: TGTGCCAGCAGCCCCGGGACAGGGTATTACACAGATACGCAGTATTTT. Its translation: CASSPGTGYYTDTQYF.

This clonotype was counted a few times. J is TRBJ2-3 and V is TRBV24-1; D is unresolved. The length of the CDR3 is 18 residues. The V gene's germline CDR1 is KGHDR and CDR2 SFDVKD. Trimming left V 2 bases short and J 1 base short, with 18 bases between. For the CDR3, the DNA is TGTGCCACCAGTGATTCCAACATTCAGGCGTTGGGCACAGATACGCAGTATTTT. Its translation: CATSDSNIQALGTDTQYF.

This clonotype came up a few times. The chain recombines TRBV6-5 with TRBJ2-1; D ambiguous. The CDR3 is 14 residues long. Looked up from germline, CDR1 is MNHEY and CDR2 is SVGAGI. The V gene lost 0 bases and the J gene lost 4 bases, with 7 bases spanning the gap. CDR3 sequence: CASSYSMVYNEQFF. The CDR3 nucleotides are TGTGCCAGCAGTTACTCGATGGTTTACAATGAGCAGTTCTTC.

In its sample, this clonotype was seen many times. This rearrangement joins TRBV5-6 to TRBJ2-7; D gene ambiguous. Germline V gene lookup returns CDR1 SGHDT and CDR2 YYEEEE. The CDR3 has 12 amino acids. Trimming left V 0 bases short and J 7 bases short, with 8 bases between. CDR3 DNA: TGTGCCAGCAGCTTGGTACCCTCGGAGCAGTACTTC. Its protein is CASSLVPSEQYF.

This clonotype occurred many times. The gene calls are TRBV5-1 and TRBJ2-7, with 7 bases matching TRBD2. This CDR3 is built from 15 residues. V gave up 4 bases and J gave up 4 bases; unmatched junction bases: 11. Germline loops: CDR1 SGHRS, CDR2 YFSETQ. This CDR3 reads CASSPGPGGSYEQYF. CDR3 nucleotide sequence: TGCGCCAGCAGCCCGGGGCCGGGGGGATCATACGAGCAGTACTTC.

This clonotype has just a few counts. The rearrangement links TRBV20-1 to TRBJ2-1, with D perhaps TRBD1 or TRBD2 (5 bases each). CDR3 length equals 16 residues. The germline V gene has CDR1 DFQATT and CDR2 SNEGSKA (reference sequence). V was cut by 0 bases and J by 6 bases, with 18 bases left in between. The CDR3, as DNA: TGCAGTGCTAGAGATACACTAGGGACGGCATTCAATGAGCAGTTCTTC. Translation: CSARDTLGTAFNEQFF.

V and J are TRBV7-9 and TRBJ2-2; TRBD1 might be the D (6 bases). Trimming took 6 bases from V and 2 from J, leaving 16 bases between them. This CDR3 comprises 16 residues. Germline V CDR1 and CDR2: SEHNR, FQNEAQ (reference sequence). CDR3 nucleotides: TGTGCCAGCAGAGTCTCAGGGGCATTCAACACCGGGGAGCTGTTTTTT. Protein sequence: CASRVSGAFNTGELFF.

This clonotype was seen many times. This chain connects TRBV7-9 to TRBJ2-6; 9 bases are a match to TRBD1. This CDR3 spans 18 amino acids. The germline V gene has CDR1 SEHNR and CDR2 FQNEAQ (reference sequence). V lost 4 bases and J lost 0; bases outside the gene matches: 7. CDR3 loop: CASSWGQGTLSGANVLTF. The CDR3, as DNA: TGTGCCAGCAGCTGGGGACAGGGTACCCTCTCTGGGGCCAACGTCCTGACTTTC.